These T cell receptor beta chains were read from a single sample in a study of blood T cell repertoires in COVID-19. The protocol was immunoSEQ multiplex PCR, while the TCRdb copy is restricted to in-frame clones and leaves out a portion. The sample lists 300,000 to 400,000 clones, about 89% seen once, with approximately 3% in the top ten. The sample taken for sequencing was peripheral blood. Every receptor here comes from a woman aged 30 to 39 with COVID-19, enrolled during active disease. Each CDR3 is given with its conserved first and last residue. Fields, in order: clone size, V gene, J gene, D gene, CDR3 protein, CDR3 DNA. A D gene is named only where the DNA matches it firmly. Not all rows give a size; the values are once, few, many and, for expanded clones, a class.

clone size: NA; V gene: TRBV7-6; J gene: TRBJ1-2; D gene: NA; CDR3 protein: CAPTGEAHYGYTF; CDR3 DNA: TGTGCCCCCACCGGGGAAGCTCACTATGGCTACACCTTC
clone size: NA; V gene: TRBV7-2; J gene: TRBJ2-5; D gene: TRBD2; CDR3 protein: CASSLKLAGGQETQYF; CDR3 DNA: TGTGCCAGCAGCCTGAAACTAGCGGGGGGCCAAGAGACCCAGTACTTC
clone size: NA; V gene: TRBV3-1/TRBV3-2; J gene: TRBJ2-2; D gene: TRBD2; CDR3 protein: CASSQNRGGRYTGELFF; CDR3 DNA: TGTGCCAGCAGCCAAAACCGCGGGGGACGCTACACCGGGGAGCTGTTTTTT
clone size: NA; V gene: TRBV5-1; J gene: TRBJ2-1; D gene: NA; CDR3 protein: CASSFMAEQWYEQFF; CDR3 DNA: TGCGCCAGCAGCTTCATGGCTGAACAATGGTATGAGCAGTTCTTC
clone size: once; V gene: TRBV4-2; J gene: TRBJ2-1; D gene: TRBD2; CDR3 protein: CASSQGTSGGGDIWQFF; CDR3 DNA: TGTGCCAGCAGCCAGGGGACTAGCGGGGGGGGCGATATTTGGCAGTTCTTC
clone size: NA; V gene: TRBV5-4; J gene: TRBJ1-1; D gene: NA; CDR3 protein: CASSLGAGVNVNTEAFF; CDR3 DNA: TGTGCCAGCAGCTTGGGGGCAGGGGTTAATGTGAACACTGAAGCTTTCTTT
clone size: NA; V gene: TRBV4-3; J gene: TRBJ2-3; D gene: TRBD2; CDR3 protein: CASSQVSGGPTDTQYF; CDR3 DNA: TGCGCCAGCAGCCAAGTGAGCGGGGGCCCCACAGATACGCAGTATTTT
clone size: NA; V gene: TRBV4-3; J gene: TRBJ1-1; D gene: TRBD1; CDR3 protein: CASSQAGQAIMNTEAFF; CDR3 DNA: TGCGCCAGCAGCCAAGCTGGACAGGCCATAATGAACACTGAAGCTTTCTTT
clone size: NA; V gene: TRBV7-9; J gene: TRBJ1-3; D gene: TRBD1; CDR3 protein: CASSWDRGDTIYF; CDR3 DNA: TGTGCCAGCAGCTGGGACAGGGGGGACACCATATATTTT
clone size: NA; V gene: TRBV18; J gene: TRBJ1-6; D gene: TRBD1; CDR3 protein: CASSPQGQYNSPLHF; CDR3 DNA: TGTGCCAGCTCACCACAGGGACAGTATAATTCACCCCTCCACTTT
clone size: NA; V gene: TRBV10-1; J gene: TRBJ2-4; D gene: NA; CDR3 protein: CASSESSGKNIQYF; CDR3 DNA: TGCGCCAGCAGTGAGTCTAGCGGCAAAAACATTCAGTACTTC
clone size: NA; V gene: TRBV10-3; J gene: TRBJ2-3; D gene: TRBD2; CDR3 protein: CASLGLAGDTQYF; CDR3 DNA: TGTGCCAGCCTGGGACTAGCGGGAGATACGCAGTATTTT
clone size: once; V gene: TRBV23-1; J gene: TRBJ1-1; D gene: NA; CDR3 protein: CASIPHEQGAEAFF; CDR3 DNA: TGCGCCAGCATTCCTCACGAACAGGGCGCTGAAGCTTTCTTT
clone size: NA; V gene: TRBV29-1; J gene: TRBJ1-1; D gene: NA; CDR3 protein: CSVELRGEAFF; CDR3 DNA: TGCAGCGTTGAGCTCCGGGGTGAAGCTTTCTTT
clone size: NA; V gene: TRBV7-2; J gene: TRBJ2-1; D gene: TRBD1; CDR3 protein: CASSLGGQGHNEQFF; CDR3 DNA: TGTGCCAGCAGCTTAGGGGGACAGGGACACAATGAGCAGTTCTTC
clone size: NA; V gene: TRBV18; J gene: TRBJ1-1; D gene: NA; CDR3 protein: CASSPRTGHPNTEAFF; CDR3 DNA: TGTGCCAGCTCACCACGAACGGGACACCCGAACACTGAAGCTTTCTTT
clone size: few; V gene: TRBV12-3/TRBV12-4; J gene: TRBJ1-5; D gene: NA; CDR3 protein: CASSLYINQPQHF; CDR3 DNA: TGTGCCAGCAGTTTGTACATCAATCAGCCCCAGCATTTT
clone size: NA; V gene: TRBV5-5; J gene: TRBJ1-1; D gene: NA; CDR3 protein: CASSGGLPGEAFF; CDR3 DNA: TGTGCCAGCAGCGGGGGACTTCCAGGCGAAGCTTTCTTT
clone size: NA; V gene: TRBV20-1; J gene: TRBJ1-1; D gene: NA; CDR3 protein: CSASGALLGRRGTEAFF; CDR3 DNA: TGCAGTGCTAGTGGGGCTCTTTTAGGGAGGAGAGGCACTGAAGCTTTCTTT
clone size: NA; V gene: TRBV18; J gene: TRBJ2-7; D gene: TRBD1; CDR3 protein: CASSPGTVSGPYEQYF; CDR3 DNA: TGTGCCAGCTCACCCGGGACAGTTTCGGGTCCTTACGAGCAGTACTTC
clone size: NA; V gene: TRBV28; J gene: TRBJ2-1; D gene: NA; CDR3 protein: CASSSTLRVSQPQFF; CDR3 DNA: TGTGCCAGCAGTTCAACTCTCAGGGTTTCCCAACCGCAGTTCTTC
clone size: NA; V gene: TRBV18; J gene: TRBJ1-2; D gene: NA; CDR3 protein: CASSLGRDYGYTF; CDR3 DNA: TGTGCCAGCTCTCTTGGCAGGGACTATGGCTACACCTTC
clone size: once; V gene: TRBV24-1; J gene: TRBJ1-2; D gene: NA; CDR3 protein: CATRDTGVYGYTF; CDR3 DNA: TGTGCCACCAGGGACACTGGGGTCTATGGCTACACCTTC
clone size: NA; V gene: TRBV28; J gene: TRBJ2-3; D gene: TRBD2; CDR3 protein: CASSLPGGLTDTQYF; CDR3 DNA: TGTGCCAGCAGTTTACCGGGAGGGCTAACAGATACGCAGTATTTT
clone size: NA; V gene: TRBV15; J gene: TRBJ2-4; D gene: NA; CDR3 protein: CATSTQRGTTGNIQYF; CDR3 DNA: TGTGCCACCAGCACACAAAGGGGGACCACCGGTAACATTCAGTACTTC
clone size: once; V gene: TRBV2; J gene: TRBJ2-1; D gene: NA; CDR3 protein: CASTTVSYNEQFF; CDR3 DNA: TGTGCCAGCACGACAGTATCCTACAATGAGCAGTTCTTC
clone size: few; V gene: TRBV11-2; J gene: TRBJ2-1; D gene: TRBD2; CDR3 protein: CASSPSAGLVFVEQFF; CDR3 DNA: TGTGCCAGCAGCCCCTCCGCGGGACTAGTGTTTGTTGAGCAGTTCTTC
clone size: NA; V gene: TRBV10-1; J gene: TRBJ2-3; D gene: TRBD2; CDR3 protein: CASSGGAGYVTDTQYF; CDR3 DNA: TGCGCCAGCAGTGGGGGAGCGGGATACGTTACAGATACGCAGTATTTT
clone size: NA; V gene: TRBV7-9; J gene: TRBJ2-5; D gene: TRBD1; CDR3 protein: CASSRGQGDWETQYF; CDR3 DNA: TGTGCCAGCAGCCGCGGACAGGGGGATTGGGAGACCCAGTACTTC
clone size: NA; V gene: TRBV10-1; J gene: TRBJ1-2; D gene: TRBD1; CDR3 protein: CASSPGQGANYGYTF; CDR3 DNA: TGCGCCAGCAGCCCGGGACAGGGCGCCAACTATGGCTACACCTTC
clone size: NA; V gene: TRBV29-1; J gene: TRBJ2-5; D gene: TRBD2; CDR3 protein: CSVVTSGETQYF; CDR3 DNA: TGCAGCGTTGTGACTAGCGGGGAGACCCAGTACTTC
clone size: once; V gene: TRBV24-1; J gene: TRBJ2-1; D gene: TRBD2; CDR3 protein: CATSDPGLAGANEQFF; CDR3 DNA: TGTGCCACCAGTGACCCGGGACTAGCGGGTGCTAATGAGCAGTTCTTC
clone size: NA; V gene: TRBV28; J gene: TRBJ2-7; D gene: NA; CDR3 protein: CASSFPTAGMGSDEQYF; CDR3 DNA: TGTGCCAGCAGTTTCCCTACTGCAGGGATGGGAAGTGACGAGCAGTACTTC
clone size: NA; V gene: TRBV27; J gene: TRBJ2-2; D gene: NA; CDR3 protein: CASSSRAGELFF; CDR3 DNA: TGTGCCAGCAGTTCCAGGGCCGGGGAGCTGTTTTTT
clone size: NA; V gene: TRBV7-6; J gene: TRBJ2-1; D gene: TRBD2; CDR3 protein: CASSLVPTSVPPDEQFF; CDR3 DNA: TGTGCCAGCAGCTTAGTGCCGACTAGCGTCCCCCCAGATGAGCAGTTCTTC
clone size: NA; V gene: TRBV5-6; J gene: TRBJ2-1; D gene: NA; CDR3 protein: CASSLVAFSSYNEQFF; CDR3 DNA: TGTGCCAGCAGCTTGGTAGCGTTTAGCTCCTACAATGAGCAGTTCTTC
clone size: NA; V gene: TRBV7-2; J gene: TRBJ1-4; D gene: NA; CDR3 protein: CASSFSTRGEKLFF; CDR3 DNA: TGTGCCAGCAGCTTTAGTACCCGGGGTGAAAAACTGTTTTTT
clone size: NA; V gene: TRBV5-6; J gene: TRBJ2-3; D gene: TRBD2; CDR3 protein: CASSLGQREDTQYF; CDR3 DNA: TGTGCCAGCAGCTTGGGCCAGCGGGAAGATACGCAGTATTTT
clone size: NA; V gene: TRBV4-2; J gene: TRBJ2-5; D gene: NA; CDR3 protein: CASSQDLQGIETQYF; CDR3 DNA: TGTGCCAGCAGCCAAGATCTTCAGGGCATAGAGACCCAGTACTTC
clone size: NA; V gene: TRBV5-5; J gene: TRBJ1-2; D gene: TRBD1; CDR3 protein: CASSSQTALTGQGYTF; CDR3 DNA: TGTGCCAGCAGCTCCCAGACGGCCTTGACAGGGCAAGGCTACACCTTC
clone size: NA; V gene: TRBV5-1; J gene: TRBJ1-4; D gene: TRBD1; CDR3 protein: CASSSRQGGGEKLFF; CDR3 DNA: TGCGCCAGCAGCTCCCGACAGGGAGGTGGCGAAAAACTGTTTTTT
clone size: NA; V gene: TRBV4-3; J gene: TRBJ1-3; D gene: TRBD1; CDR3 protein: CASSQEGGGNTIYF; CDR3 DNA: TGCGCCAGCAGCCAAGAAGGGGGCGGAAACACCATATATTTT
clone size: NA; V gene: TRBV6-2/TRBV6-3; J gene: TRBJ1-2; D gene: NA; CDR3 protein: CASSYSAGTNYGYTF; CDR3 DNA: TGTGCCAGCAGTTACTCGGCAGGAACTAACTATGGCTACACCTTC
clone size: NA; V gene: TRBV4-1; J gene: TRBJ2-3; D gene: NA; CDR3 protein: CASSQGGQGRRERNTQYF; CDR3 DNA: TGCGCCAGCAGCCAGGGGGGGCAGGGGAGACGGGAGAGGAATACGCAGTATTTT
clone size: NA; V gene: TRBV5-6; J gene: TRBJ2-7; D gene: NA; CDR3 protein: CASSFNTPYEQYF; CDR3 DNA: TGTGCCAGCAGCTTTAACACCCCCTACGAGCAGTACTTC